Given below is one T cell receptor beta chain in context. Its antigen is still unknown. The CDR3 runs 13 residues. Trimming took off 6 bases at V and 3 bases at J, with 14 bases between the two ends. CDR1 and CDR2 from the germline V gene are SQVTM and ANQGSEA. The sample is drawn from a study of T cell responses to AZD1222 COVID-19 vaccine. Repertoires were generated with immunoSEQ multiplex PCR, while TCRdb's copy carries only in-frame clones and drops some. This sample carries more than 150,000 clones, roughly nine tenths of them seen once, and the ten largest clones take more than 1.3%. Findings of the study overall: The donor cohort was predominantly white British with a female majority, and clonal diversity may have been underestimated. Just 5 or 6 AZD1222 recipients tested seropositive at baseline.

The V call is TRBV29-1, the J call TRBJ2-5; a weak D match, TRBD1 (5 bases). This TCR was sampled from an adult who received the AZD1222 COVID-19 vaccine. The sample here was peripheral blood, taken 28 days after the second AZD1222 dose. The CDR3 DNA reads TGCAGCGTATGGCAGGGTTGGGAAGAGACCCAGTACTTC. Amino acid sequence: CSVWQGWEETQYF.